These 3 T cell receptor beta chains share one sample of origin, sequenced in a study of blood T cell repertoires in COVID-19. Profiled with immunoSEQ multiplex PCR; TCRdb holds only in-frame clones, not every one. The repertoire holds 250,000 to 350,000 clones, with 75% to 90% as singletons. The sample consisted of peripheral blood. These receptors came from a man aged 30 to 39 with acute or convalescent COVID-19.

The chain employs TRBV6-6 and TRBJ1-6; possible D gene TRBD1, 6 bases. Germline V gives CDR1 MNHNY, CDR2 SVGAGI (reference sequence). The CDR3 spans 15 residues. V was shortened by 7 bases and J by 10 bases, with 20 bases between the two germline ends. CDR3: CASKVQGGLGSPLHF. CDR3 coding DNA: TGTGCCAGCAAGGTACAGGGAGGGCTGGGATCACCCCTCCACTTT.

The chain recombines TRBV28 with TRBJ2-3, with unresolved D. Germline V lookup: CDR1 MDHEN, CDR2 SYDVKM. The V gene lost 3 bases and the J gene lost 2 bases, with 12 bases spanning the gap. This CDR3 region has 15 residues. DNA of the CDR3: TGTGCCAGCAGTTTCCTCGGTACCTCCACAGATACGCAGTATTTT. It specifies CASSFLGTSTDTQYF.

The CDR3 sequence: CASSLPTGFYGYTF. The CDR3 DNA sequence: TGTGCCAGCAGCCTCCCCACAGGATTCTATGGCTACACCTTC. The chain recombines TRBV7-8 with TRBJ1-2; TRBD1 is a possible D gene (5 bases). Germline assignment: CDR1 SGHVS and CDR2 FQNEAQ. Trimming shortened V by 5 bases and J by 4 bases, and 14 bases separated the two germline ends. The CDR3 has 14 amino acids.